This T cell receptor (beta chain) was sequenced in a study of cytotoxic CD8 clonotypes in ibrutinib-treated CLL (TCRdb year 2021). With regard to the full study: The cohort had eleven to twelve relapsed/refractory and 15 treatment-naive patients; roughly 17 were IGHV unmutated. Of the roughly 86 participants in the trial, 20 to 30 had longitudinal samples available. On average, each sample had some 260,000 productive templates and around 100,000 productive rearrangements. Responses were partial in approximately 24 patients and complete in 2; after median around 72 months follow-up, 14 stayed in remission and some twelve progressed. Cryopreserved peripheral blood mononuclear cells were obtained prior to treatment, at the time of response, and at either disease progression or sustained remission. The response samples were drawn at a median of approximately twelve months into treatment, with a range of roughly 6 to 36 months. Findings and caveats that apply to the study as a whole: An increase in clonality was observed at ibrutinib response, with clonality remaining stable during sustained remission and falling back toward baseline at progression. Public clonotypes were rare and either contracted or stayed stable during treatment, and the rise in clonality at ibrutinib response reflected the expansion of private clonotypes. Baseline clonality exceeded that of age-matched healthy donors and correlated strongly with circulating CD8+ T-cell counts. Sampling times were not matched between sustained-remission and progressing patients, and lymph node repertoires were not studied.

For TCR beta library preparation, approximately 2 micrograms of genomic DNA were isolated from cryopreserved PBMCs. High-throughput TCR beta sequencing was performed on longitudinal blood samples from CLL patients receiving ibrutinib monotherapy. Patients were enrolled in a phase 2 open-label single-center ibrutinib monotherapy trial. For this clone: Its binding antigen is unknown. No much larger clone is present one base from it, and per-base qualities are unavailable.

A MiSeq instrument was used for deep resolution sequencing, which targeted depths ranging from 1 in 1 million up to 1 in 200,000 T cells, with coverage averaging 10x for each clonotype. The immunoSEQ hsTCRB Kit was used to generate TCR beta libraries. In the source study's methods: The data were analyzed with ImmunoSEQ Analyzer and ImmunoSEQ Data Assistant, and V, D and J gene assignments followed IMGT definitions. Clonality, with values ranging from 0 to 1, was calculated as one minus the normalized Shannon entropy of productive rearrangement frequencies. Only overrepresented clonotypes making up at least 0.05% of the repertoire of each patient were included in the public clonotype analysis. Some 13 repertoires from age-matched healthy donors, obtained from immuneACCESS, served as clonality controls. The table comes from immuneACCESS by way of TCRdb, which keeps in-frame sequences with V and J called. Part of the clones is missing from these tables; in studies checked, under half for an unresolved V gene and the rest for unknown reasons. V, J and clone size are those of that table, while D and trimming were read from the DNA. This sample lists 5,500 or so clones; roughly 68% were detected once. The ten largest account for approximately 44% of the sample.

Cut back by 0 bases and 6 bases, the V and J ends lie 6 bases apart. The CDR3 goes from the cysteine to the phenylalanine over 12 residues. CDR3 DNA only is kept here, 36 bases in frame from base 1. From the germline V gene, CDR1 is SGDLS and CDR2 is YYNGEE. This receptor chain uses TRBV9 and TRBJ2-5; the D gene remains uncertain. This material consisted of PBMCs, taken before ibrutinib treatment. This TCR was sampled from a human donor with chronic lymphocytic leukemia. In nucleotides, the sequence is TGTGCCAGCAGCGTAGACCATCAGACCCAGTACTTC. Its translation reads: CASSVDHQTQYF.